A single sample gave rise to the 27 T cell receptor beta chains below, sequenced in a study of neurological immune-mediated disorders. MiXCR was run by TCRdb on the 5' RACE reads, yielding one entry per CDR3 protein. Here the sample spans 71,000 or so distinct CDR3 sequences, roughly 15% being singletons. Time point specified: longitudinal time-point 1 (baseline). The specimen sequenced was PBMCs. These receptors all stem from a female donor with HTLV-1-associated myelopathy (HAM/TSP).

The genes are TRBV7-6 and TRBJ2-1; 13 bases map to TRBD2. This CDR3 contains 19 residues. V was pared by 1 base and J by 7 bases, with 13 bases of the junction left unmatched. The germline CDR1 and CDR2 sequences are SGHVS and FNYEAQ. This CDR3 is CASSLGVRATGLAGNEQFF. For the CDR3, the DNA is TGTGCCAGCAGCTTAGGAGTCAGGGCTACGGGACTAGCGGGGAATGAGCAGTTCTTC.

This clonotype was seen at least ten times. J is TRBJ2-2 and V is TRBV9; D remains ambiguous. CDR3 size: 14 residues. V lost 4 bases and J lost 0, with 7 bases in between. CDR1 and CDR2 (germline): SGDLS, YYNGEE. The CDR3 nucleotides are TGTGCCAGCAGCATTAGAGCGAACACCGGGGAGCTGTTTTTT. Amino acid sequence: CASSIRANTGELFF.

The sample holds many counts of this clonotype. This rearrangement joins TRBV28 to TRBJ1-1, with D perhaps matching TRBD1 (6 bases). V was shortened by 8 bases and J by 7 bases, with 20 bases between the two germline ends. The CDR3 loop spans 14 amino acids. Germline values: CDR1 MDHEN, CDR2 SYDVKM. The CDR3 region has the DNA TGTGCCAGCGTGGACAGTATTAAACGGGGTGAAGCTTTCTTT. Protein: CASVDSIKRGEAFF.

Ten or more counts support this clonotype. The rearrangement links TRBV6-5 to TRBJ2-5; D possibly corresponds to TRBD1 (5 bases). Trimming cost V 0 bases and J 5 bases, with 10 bases left between them. The CDR3 has 14 residues. Looked up from germline, CDR1 is MNHEY and CDR2 is SVGAGI. Here the CDR3 reads CASSYSIGVETQYF. In nucleotides, the CDR3 is TGTGCCAGCAGTTACTCGATAGGGGTCGAGACCCAGTACTTC.

This clonotype appeared many times. The chain joins TRBV4-1 to TRBJ2-3; TRBD1 agrees at 8 bases. This CDR3 region has 15 residues. CDR1 and CDR2 from the germline V gene are MGHRA and YSYEKL. J was trimmed by 5 bases and V by 5 bases; bases with no gene match: 9. The CDR3 bases are TGCGCCAGCAGCGGTCGACAGGGGAGAGAAGATACGCAGTATTTT. Protein: CASSGRQGREDTQYF.

This clonotype was seen ten or more times. The chain has TRBV12-3 or TRBV12-4 and TRBJ1-4; weak D call: TRBD1 (6 bases). V gave up 6 bases and J gave up 7 bases, with 18 bases separating them. The CDR3 sequence is 15 residues long. The CDR3, as DNA: TGTGCCAGCAGAATGGCGGGGGGGGCGAGTGAAAAACTGTTTTTT. It codes for CASRMAGGASEKLFF.

This clonotype was observed at least ten times. In DNA, the CDR3 is TGCGCCACCAAAACCCTGGACAGCATGAATGAAAAACTGTTTTTT. The encoded protein is CATKTLDSMNEKLFF. The chain links TRBV5-1 to TRBJ1-4; a possible D gene is TRBD1 (6 bases). The length of the CDR3 is 15 residues. Deletions cut 9 bases from V and 5 bases from J, with 20 bases between. Germline V gene data show CDR1 as SGHRS and CDR2 as YFSETQ.

This clonotype was seen repeatedly, ten times or more. The chain couples TRBV7-2 to TRBJ2-5, with D tentatively TRBD1 (8 bases). V lost 4 bases, J lost 4 bases, and 10 bases lay in between. This CDR3 has 13 residues. Germline lookup yields CDR1 SGHTA and CDR2 FQGNSA. The CDR3 loop reads CASSYRGGETQYF. CDR3 sequence (DNA): TGTGCCAGCAGCTACAGGGGGGGAGAGACCCAGTACTTC.

The rearrangement uses TRBV20-1 and TRBJ2-1; D remains ambiguous. Germline loops: CDR1 DFQATT, CDR2 SNEGSKA (reference sequence). The CDR3 sequence is 11 residues long. Deletions cut 6 bases from V and 9 bases from J, with 12 bases between. The CDR3, as DNA: TGCAGTGCCGCGAGAGGACCTGAGCAGTTCTTC. Amino acid sequence: CSAARGPEQFF.

This clonotype was observed many times. The chain combines TRBV24-1 with TRBJ2-3, with D possibly TRBD1 on 5 matching bases. This CDR3 spans 14 amino acids. The V gene's germline CDR1 is KGHDR and CDR2 SFDVKD. V was shortened by 4 bases and J by 6 bases, with 13 bases between the two germline ends. The CDR3: CATSEPGQGDTQYF. CDR3 DNA sequence: TGTGCCACCAGTGAACCGGGCCAGGGTGATACGCAGTATTTT.

In its sample, this clonotype was seen many times. The rearrangement links TRBV6-5 to TRBJ2-5; D is unresolved. The CDR3 covers 15 residues. V shed 0 bases and J shed 2 bases, with 10 bases lying between them. Looked up from germline, CDR1 is MNHEY and CDR2 is SVGAGI. CDR3 in amino acids: CASSYSGMWQETQYF. For the CDR3, the DNA is TGTGCCAGCAGTTACTCGGGGATGTGGCAAGAGACCCAGTACTTC.

This clonotype was seen a handful of times. The chain couples TRBV28 to TRBJ1-5, with D perhaps matching TRBD1 (5 bases). V shed 7 bases and J shed 0 bases, with 13 bases lying between them. Germline-derived CDR1 and CDR2 are MDHEN and SYDVKM. The CDR3 is made up of 15 amino acids. In nucleotides, the CDR3 is TGTGCCAGCAAGGGAGCAGACAGTAGCAATCAGCCCCAGCATTTT. This translates into CASKGADSSNQPQHF.

This clonotype came up many times. The CDR3 region is CATSEAGTVTQYF. The CDR3 DNA follows: TGTGCCACCAGTGAGGCAGGTACGGTGACCCAGTACTTC. The chain uses TRBV24-1 and TRBJ2-5, with D unresolved. CDR3 length: 13 amino acids. CDR1 is KGHDR, CDR2 SFDVKD, per germline. Trimming stripped 4 bases from V and 7 bases from J, with 12 bases between.

There are many counts of this clonotype. The rearrangement links TRBV10-3 to TRBJ1-1; 7 nucleotides align to TRBD1. The trim removed 7 bases at V and 1 base at J, leaving 9 bases unmatched. The CDR3 is 15 residues long. Germline loops: CDR1 ENHRY, CDR2 SYGVKD. The CDR3 bases are TGTGCCATCACCCGGGACAGACTATCGAACACTGAAGCTTTCTTT. This gives the protein CAITRDRLSNTEAFF.

This clonotype was seen many times. V gene TRBV20-1 combines with J gene TRBJ2-3; a possible D gene is TRBD2 (6 bases). This CDR3 region has 17 residues. Germline lookup yields CDR1 DFQATT and CDR2 SNEGSKA (reference sequence). V was pared by 3 bases and J by 4 bases, with 23 bases between. Here the CDR3 reads CSASYPRITSWADTQYF. DNA of the CDR3: TGCAGTGCTAGTTACCCCCGCATAACTAGCTGGGCAGATACGCAGTATTTT.

This clonotype was seen many times. The CDR3 sequence is CASSPAVGSYEQYF. The CDR3 DNA reads as TGTGCCAGCAGCCCTGCGGTAGGCTCCTACGAGCAGTACTTC. The genes are TRBV7-2 and TRBJ2-7; no clear D. Germline V lookup: CDR1 SGHTA, CDR2 FQGNSA. The CDR3 runs to 14 residues. Trimming took 5 bases from V and 0 from J, leaving 11 bases between them.

This clonotype was detected ten times or more. The chain recombines TRBV2 with TRBJ1-6, with D possibly matching TRBD1 (5 bases). This CDR3 contains 14 residues. V was clipped by 1 base and J by 10 bases, with 11 bases between them. CDR1 SNHLY and CDR2 FYNNEI come from the germline V gene. The CDR3 DNA reads as TGTGCCAGCAGTGAAGGCAGGGTGTTGTCACCCCTCCACTTT. It codes for CASSEGRVLSPLHF.

The CDR3 nucleotides are TGTGCCAGCAGCACGGACAGGGGCGGAGGCTACACCTTC. Residues: CASSTDRGGGYTF. The J gene is TRBJ1-2, the V gene TRBV12-3 or TRBV12-4, with TRBD1 identical over 9 bases. This CDR3 spans 13 amino acids. V dropped 6 bases and J dropped 8; count of bases not matched to a gene: 7.

This clonotype was recorded many times. This chain joins TRBV3-1 and TRBJ2-7; 8 nucleotides match TRBD2. J was trimmed by 5 bases and V by 4 bases; bases with no gene match: 10. Germline-derived CDR1 and CDR2 are LGHDT and YNNKEL (reference sequence). CDR3 size: 15 residues. The CDR3 sequence: CASSRRGARSNEQYF. DNA for the CDR3: TGTGCCAGCAGCCGGCGGGGGGCGCGGTCGAACGAGCAGTACTTC.

This clonotype was seen repeatedly, ten times or more. The DNA of the CDR3 is TGTGCCAGCAGCCGTGCGATAGCAGGGTCCTCTGGGGCCAACGTCCTGACTTTC. Encoded protein: CASSRAIAGSSGANVLTF. The chain employs TRBV5-5 and TRBJ2-6, with D tentatively TRBD1 (5 bases). Germline V lookup: CDR1 SGHKS, CDR2 YYEKEE (reference sequence). CDR3 length: 18 amino acids. V lost 4 bases and J lost 0, with 17 bases in between.

This clonotype was detected ten times or more. The CDR3: CASSLSPGGYTGELFF. For the CDR3, the DNA is TGTGCCAGCAGCTTATCGCCAGGGGGTTACACCGGGGAGCTGTTTTTT. V usage is TRBV7-6 and J usage is TRBJ2-2, with 7 nucleotides matching TRBD1. V was clipped by 2 bases and J by 3 bases; unmatched bases: 6. Per the germline V gene, CDR1 is SGHVS and CDR2 is FNYEAQ. The CDR3 covers 16 residues.

This clonotype occurred many times. This chain links TRBV5-1 with TRBJ2-3; the match to TRBD1 covers 7 bases. There are 15 residues in the CDR3. Losses at the gene ends were 2 bases for V and 0 bases for J; bases not matched to a gene: 3. CDR1 is SGHRS and CDR2 is YFSETQ in the germline V gene. CDR3: CASSFPTGSTDTQYF. As DNA, the CDR3 is TGCGCCAGCAGCTTCCCGACAGGGAGCACAGATACGCAGTATTTT. The full variable domain, completed using reference TRBV5-1 and TRBJ2-3, is KAGVTQTPRYLIKTRGQQVTLSCSPISGHRSVSWYQQTPGQGLQFLFEYFSETQRNKGNFPGRFSGRQFSNSRSEMNVSTLELGDSALYLCASSFPTGSTDTQYFGPGTRLTVL.

This clonotype has ten or more counts. The chain employs TRBV2 and TRBJ2-7; the D call may be TRBD1 or TRBD2 (5 bases each). The length of the CDR3 is 13 residues. Germline V gives CDR1 SNHLY, CDR2 FYNNEI. Deletions cut 3 bases from V and 5 bases from J, with 11 bases between. The CDR3 bases are TGTGCCAGCAGTGAGACGGGGCGGGACGAGCAGTACTTC. Amino acid sequence: CASSETGRDEQYF.

This clonotype was seen ten or more times. V gene TRBV11-1 combines with J gene TRBJ2-7, with 14 bases that match TRBD2. The germline gives CDR1 SGHAT, CDR2 FQDESV (reference sequence). V gave up 5 bases and J gave up 5 bases; unmatched junction bases: 8. This CDR3 contains 16 residues. The CDR3: CASSLRLAGGMNEQYF. The CDR3 DNA is TGTGCCAGCAGCCTCCGACTAGCGGGGGGGATGAACGAGCAGTACTTC. The variable domain in full, completed from reference TRBV11-1 and TRBJ2-7, reads EAEVAQSPRYKITEKSQAVAFWCDPISGHATLYWYRQILGQGPELLVQFQDESVVDDSQLPKDRFSAERLKGVDSTLKIQPAELGDSAMYLCASSLRLAGGMNEQYFGPGTRLTVT.

This clonotype was counted many times. This rearrangement joins TRBV3-1 to TRBJ1-2; D may be TRBD1 (6 bases). V was cut by 2 bases and J by 0 bases, with 16 bases left in between. The CDR3 runs to 17 residues. Germline CDR1 reads LGHDT; CDR2 reads YNNKEL (reference sequence). This CDR3 reads CASSQSTAGQTNYGYTF. CDR3 in DNA: TGTGCCAGCAGCCAATCAACTGCCGGACAGACTAACTATGGCTACACCTTC.

The rearrangement joins TRBV10-3 to TRBJ1-5; D is unresolved. Trimming took off 5 bases at V and 9 bases at J, with 11 bases between the two ends. This CDR3 contains 12 residues. CDR1 and CDR2 from the germline V gene are ENHRY and SYGVKD. Written as DNA, the CDR3 is TGTGCCATCAGTCACAACGGAGGGCCCCAGCATTTT. Protein sequence: CAISHNGGPQHF.

At least ten counts were recorded for this clonotype. This chain links TRBV5-1 with TRBJ2-3, with TRBD2 identical over 11 bases. The CDR3 is 16 residues long. Germline CDR1 and CDR2: SGHRS and YFSETQ. The ends lost 5 bases at V and 11 bases at J; junction bases unmatched: 16. The CDR3 is CASSYSPSGGPGGQYF. The CDR3 nucleotides are TGCGCCAGCAGTTATTCGCCTAGCGGGGGGCCCGGGGGGCAGTATTTT.